The clone carrying this T cell receptor beta chain was observed a handful of times. The antigen is unknown. Diagnoses were established using clinical symptoms, serum thyroxine and TRAb, thyroid ultrasound and orbital computed tomography. TCR beta CDR3 region amplification was performed from RNA transcripts. The study used the HTBI primer set for a first-round RT-PCR of the TCR CDR3. TCRdb reprocessed the multiplex PCR reads with MiXCR, giving one entry per CDR3 protein. The sample consists of hundreds of thousands of distinct CDR3 sequences, 14% to 15% of them appearing once. The data derive from a study of T cells in Graves' hyperthyroidism and ophthalmopathy. Study-wide context: Peripheral blood draws took place at initial diagnosis, ahead of any treatment. General study points: Researchers found most expanded thyroid clonotypes above 0.001 in blood as well. Ophthalmopathy, as predicted by the model, came a median roughly 6.5 months after the prediction.

The sequenced sample was blood. The receptor comes from a man aged 18 to 35 with Graves' ophthalmopathy.

CDR3 protein: CASSLTGQGLPKNIQYF. The DNA for the CDR3 is TGTGCCAGCAGCTTAACCGGACAGGGATTACCCAAAAACATTCAGTACTTC. V gene TRBV5-6 combines with J gene TRBJ2-4; 8 bases line up with TRBD1. The CDR3 extends over 17 amino acids. The germline CDR1 and CDR2 sequences are SGHDT and YYEEEE. The ends lost 2 bases at V and 2 bases at J; junction bases unmatched: 9. Complete variable domain (other parts from reference TRBV5-6 and TRBJ2-4): DAGVTQSPTHLIKTRGQQVTLRCSPKSGHDTVSWYQQALGQGPQFIFQYYEEEERQRGNFPDRFSGHQFPNYSSELNVNALLLGDSALYLCASSLTGQGLPKNIQYFGAGTRLSVL.